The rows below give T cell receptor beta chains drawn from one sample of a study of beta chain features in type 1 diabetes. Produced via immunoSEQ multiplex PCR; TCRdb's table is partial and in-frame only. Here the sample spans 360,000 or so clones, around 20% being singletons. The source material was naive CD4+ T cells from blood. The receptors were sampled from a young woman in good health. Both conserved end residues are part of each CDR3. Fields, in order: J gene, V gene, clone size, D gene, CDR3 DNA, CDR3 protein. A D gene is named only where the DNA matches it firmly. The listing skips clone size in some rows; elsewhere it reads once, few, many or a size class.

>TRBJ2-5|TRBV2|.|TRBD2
TGTGCCAGCAGTGTTGGTTCGGGGGGTCCGGAGACCCAGTACTTC
CASSVGSGGPETQYF
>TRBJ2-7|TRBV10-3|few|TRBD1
TGTGCCATCAGGAGGACAGGGAGCTACGAGCAGTACTTC
CAIRRTGSYEQYF
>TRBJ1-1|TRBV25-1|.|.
TGTGCCAGCAGTGAATCCGGGGGGAACACTGAAGCTTTCTTT
CASSESGGNTEAFF
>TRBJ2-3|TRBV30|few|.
TGTGCCTGGAGTGTACGGGGGGATACGCAGTATTTT
CAWSVRGDTQYF
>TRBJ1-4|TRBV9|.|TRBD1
TGTGCCAGCAGCGCACAGGGGACAATTAGTGAAAAACTGTTTTTT
CASSAQGTISEKLFF
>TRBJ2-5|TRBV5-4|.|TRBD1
TGTGCCAGCAGCCCCACAGGGGCCCTGCGAGAGACCCAGTACTTC
CASSPTGALRETQYF
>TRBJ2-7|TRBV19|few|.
TGTGCCAGTAGTATCAGCTCCGGGGAGCAGTACTTC
CASSISSGEQYF
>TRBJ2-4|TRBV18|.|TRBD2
TGTGCCAGCTCACCCCGGACTAGCGGGGTACTAGCCAAAAACATTCAGTACTTC
CASSPRTSGVLAKNIQYF
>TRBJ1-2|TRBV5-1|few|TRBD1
TGCGCCAGCAGCTTGGGGACAGGGGAGTGGGGCTACACCTTC
CASSLGTGEWGYTF
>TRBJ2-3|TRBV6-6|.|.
TGTGCCAGCAGTACCGGGACTGATACGCAGTATTTT
CASSTGTDTQYF
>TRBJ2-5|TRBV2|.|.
TGTGCCAGCAGTGCCACAGGTTGGGGCCAAGAGACCCAGTACTTC
CASSATGWGQETQYF
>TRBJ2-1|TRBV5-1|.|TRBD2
TGCGCCAGCAGCTTGGGACTAGCGGCTTACAATGAGCAGTTCTTC
CASSLGLAAYNEQFF
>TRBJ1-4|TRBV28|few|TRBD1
TGTGCCAGCAGCCTCGACAGGGGGCGAGGGAAACTGTTTTTT
CASSLDRGRGKLFF
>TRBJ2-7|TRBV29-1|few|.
TGCAGCGTCCGGGTTTCCCCCTTCTCCTACGAGCAGTACTTC
CSVRVSPFSYEQYF
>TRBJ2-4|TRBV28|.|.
TGTGCCAGCAGTGATTCTAGGCGGGCCAAAAACATTCAGTACTTC
CASSDSRRAKNIQYF
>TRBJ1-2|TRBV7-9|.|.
TGTGCCAGCAGCTTGTGGCGGGGATCGGCTAACTATGGCTACACCTTC
CASSLWRGSANYGYTF
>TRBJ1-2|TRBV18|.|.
TGTGCCAGCTCACCGGCCGGGGGAGGCTATGGCTACACCTTC
CASSPAGGGYGYTF
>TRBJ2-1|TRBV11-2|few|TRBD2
TGTGCCAGCAGCCCCACTAGCGGGAGGTATAATGAGCAGTTCTTC
CASSPTSGRYNEQFF
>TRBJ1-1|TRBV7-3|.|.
TGTGCCAGCAGCTCACAGGGAGATAACACTGAAGCTTTCTTT
CASSSQGDNTEAFF
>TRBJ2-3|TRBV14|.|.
TGTGCCAGCAGCCAAGCGGGATACTACACAGATACGCAGTATTTT
CASSQAGYYTDTQYF
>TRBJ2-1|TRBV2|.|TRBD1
TGTGCCAGCCGCACGGGACAGGGTACCCACAATGAGCAGTTCTTC
CASRTGQGTHNEQFF
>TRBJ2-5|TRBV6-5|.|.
TGTGCCAGCAGTTACTCGGAGGGACTGGGAGAGACCCAGTACTTC
CASSYSEGLGETQYF
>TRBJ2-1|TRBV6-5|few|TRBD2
TGTGCCAGCAAGCGGGGGGGGAGCGATGAGCAGTTCTTC
CASKRGGSDEQFF
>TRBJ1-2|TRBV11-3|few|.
TGTGCCAGCAGCTCCTTTTTGGGAGACGGCTATGGCTACACCTTC
CASSSFLGDGYGYTF
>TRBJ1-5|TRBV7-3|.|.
TGTGCCACCAAAACAGGGTTAGTAAGGAGTTATCAGCCCCAGCATTTT
CATKTGLVRSYQPQHF
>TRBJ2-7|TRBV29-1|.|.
TGCAGCGTCCAAGGGGGAGTTGCCTACGAGCAGTACTTC
CSVQGGVAYEQYF